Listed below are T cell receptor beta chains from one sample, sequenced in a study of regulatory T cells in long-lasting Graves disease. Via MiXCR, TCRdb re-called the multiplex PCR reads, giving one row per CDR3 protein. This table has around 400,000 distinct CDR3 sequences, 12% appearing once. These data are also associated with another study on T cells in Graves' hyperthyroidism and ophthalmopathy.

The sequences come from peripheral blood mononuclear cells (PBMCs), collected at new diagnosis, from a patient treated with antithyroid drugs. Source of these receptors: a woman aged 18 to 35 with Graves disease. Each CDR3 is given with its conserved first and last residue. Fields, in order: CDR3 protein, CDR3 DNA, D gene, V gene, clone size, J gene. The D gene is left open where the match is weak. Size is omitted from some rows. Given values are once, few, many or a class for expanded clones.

CASSVDGRSIEKLFF TGTGCCAGCAGCGTAGACGGGAGATCTATTGAAAAACTGTTTTTT - TRBV9 many TRBJ1-4
CSAPRLAGGRSEQFF TGCAGTGCTCCCCGACTAGCGGGAGGCCGCAGTGAGCAGTTCTTC TRBD2 TRBV20-1 many TRBJ2-1
CASSNVGWRENHEQFF TGTGCCAGTAGCAATGTTGGGTGGCGGGAGAATCATGAGCAGTTCTTC TRBD2 TRBV19 few TRBJ2-1
CSVSRGQGWGYTF TGCAGCGTTTCCCGGGGACAGGGATGGGGCTACACCTTC TRBD1 TRBV29-1 few TRBJ1-2
CASRLAGSYEQYF TGTGCCAGTAGACTAGCGGGCTCCTACGAGCAGTACTTC TRBD2 TRBV19 - TRBJ2-7
CASSSGGNGYTF TGTGCCAGCAGTTCAGGGGGGAATGGCTACACCTTC TRBD1 TRBV12-3/TRBV12-4 many TRBJ1-2
CASSLSFPASEYNEQFF TGTGCCAGCAGCTTGAGTTTTCCGGCTAGCGAGTACAATGAGCAGTTCTTC - TRBV5-4 few TRBJ2-1
CASSSPSGGKETQYF TGTGCCAGCAGTTCCCCTAGCGGGGGGAAAGAGACCCAGTACTTC TRBD2 TRBV28 many TRBJ2-5
CASSASGRSTWETQYF TGTGCCAGCAGCGCTAGCGGGAGATCAACTTGGGAGACCCAGTACTTC TRBD2 TRBV9 - TRBJ2-5
CASSLLQGFRADAQYF TGTGCCAGCAGCTTACTCCAGGGGTTTAGGGCAGATGCGCAGTATTTT - TRBV7-2 - TRBJ2-3
CASSYTSGSYNEQFF TGTGCCAGCAGTTATACTAGCGGGAGTTACAATGAGCAGTTCTTC TRBD2 TRBV6-5 few TRBJ2-1
CAWSVGGAWYGYTF TGTGCCTGGAGTGTTGGGGGCGCATGGTATGGCTACACCTTC - TRBV30 many TRBJ1-2
CASSLLAGVPNEQFF TGTGCCAGCAGTCTCCTAGCGGGAGTCCCCAATGAGCAGTTCTTC TRBD2 TRBV27 many TRBJ2-1
CASSLARLARETQYF TGTGCCAGCAGCTTAGCCCGACTAGCTCGGGAGACCCAGTACTTC TRBD2 TRBV7-9 - TRBJ2-5
CASTRGVSGNTIYF TGTGCCAGCACCAGGGGGGTTTCTGGAAACACCATATATTTT TRBD1 TRBV7-6 few TRBJ1-3
CASSGPGGPASTDTQYF TGTGCCAGCAGCGGCCCTGGGGGACCTGCTAGCACAGATACGCAGTATTTT - TRBV7-3 many TRBJ2-3
CASSADRGITEAFF TGTGCCAGCAGCGCGGACAGGGGGATCACTGAAGCTTTCTTT TRBD1 TRBV9 many TRBJ1-1
CASSQRTGTGRTDTQYF TGTGCCAGCAGCCAGAGGACCGGGACAGGACGCACAGATACGCAGTATTTT TRBD1 TRBV3-1 many TRBJ2-3
CASSLRARGYGCTF TGTGCCAGCAGTTTGAGGGCCAGGGGCTATGGCTGCACCTTC - TRBV12-3/TRBV12-4 - TRBJ1-2
CASSLGGSKAYEQYF TGTGCCAGCAGCTTAGGCGGGAGCAAAGCCTACGAGCAGTACTTC TRBD2 TRBV7-2 many TRBJ2-7
CASSSRTDGGSTDTQYF TGTGCCAGCAGCTCCCGGACGGATGGGGGGAGCACAGATACGCAGTATTTT - TRBV7-6 many TRBJ2-3
CASSIYLCSVRTGAHEQYF - - TRBV28 - TRBJ2-7
CASSGQEFSSEQYF TGTGCCAGCTCAGGACAGGAGTTCTCTTCCGAGCAGTACTTC TRBD1 TRBV18 many TRBJ2-7
CASSPVELAGGPWSYEQYF TGTGCCAGCAGTCCCGTGGAGCTAGCGGGAGGCCCCTGGTCCTACGAGCAGTACTTC TRBD2 TRBV28 many TRBJ2-7
CASSYLGQAGYTF TGTGCCAGCAGTTACCTAGGGCAGGCTGGCTACACCTTC - TRBV6-5 many TRBJ1-2
CASSLVTQSLREDEKLFF TGTGCCAGCAGCTTAGTGACTCAATCCCTAAGGGAGGATGAAAAACTGTTTTTT - TRBV7-9 few TRBJ1-4
CASSLLANEQFF TGTGCCAGCAGTTTATTAGCTAATGAGCAGTTCTTC - TRBV27 many TRBJ2-1
CASSLRGQGIRTEAFF TGTGCCAGCAGTTTACGGGGACAGGGGATTCGCACTGAAGCTTTCTTT TRBD1 TRBV12-3/TRBV12-4 many TRBJ1-1
CASSLELGGSNQPQHF TGTGCCAGCAGCTTAGAACTCGGGGGTTCCAATCAGCCCCAGCATTTT - TRBV11-2 many TRBJ1-5
CAPFLEQYF TGTGCCCCTTTTCTTGAGCAGTACTTC - TRBV6-1 few TRBJ2-7
CAISYSDEQFF TGTGCCATCTCGTATTCTGATGAGCAGTTCTTC - TRBV10-3 few TRBJ2-1
CASSLMGDTEAFF TGTGCCAGCAGCCTAATGGGAGACACTGAAGCTTTCTTT - TRBV7-8 many TRBJ1-1
CASKNGGTYEQYF TGTGCCAGTAAGAACGGCGGGACCTACGAGCAGTACTTC - TRBV19 few TRBJ2-7
CASSSRSGRYEQYF TGTGCCAGCAGTTCCCGTTCAGGGAGATACGAGCAGTACTTC - TRBV28 few TRBJ2-7
CSAPPSVPYGYTF TGCAGTGCTCCTCCGTCGGTTCCATATGGCTACACCTTC - TRBV20-1 many TRBJ1-2
CASQGRGPYGYTF TGTGCCAGCCAAGGGCGGGGACCCTATGGCTACACCTTC - TRBV6-2/TRBV6-3 - TRBJ1-2
CSHALAREQFF TGCAGCCATGCTTTGGCGCGGGAGCAGTTCTTC - TRBV29-1 many TRBJ2-1
CASSQVLFTDNLKRTGELFF TGTGCCAGCAGCCAAGTTCTGTTCACTGATAACTTGAAACGAACCGGGGAGCTGTTTTTT - TRBV3-1 - TRBJ2-2
CSASGERPGQGYNEQFF TGCAGTGCTAGTGGGGAGCGACCGGGACAGGGATACAATGAGCAGTTCTTC TRBD1 TRBV20-1 - TRBJ2-1
CASTREGRTGELFF TGTGCCAGCACGCGGGAGGGCCGCACCGGGGAGCTGTTTTTT TRBD2 TRBV12-3/TRBV12-4 few TRBJ2-2
CASRKGAEDTEAFF TGTGCCAGTAGGAAGGGGGCAGAGGACACTGAAGCTTTCTTT TRBD1 TRBV19 - TRBJ1-1
CASSSRQGRAFF TGCGCCAGCAGCTCCCGACAGGGACGGGCTTTCTTT TRBD1 TRBV4-3 few TRBJ1-1
CASSISGQTRMNTEAFF TGTGCCAGTAGTATATCAGGACAGACCCGCATGAACACTGAAGCTTTCTTT - TRBV19 few TRBJ1-1
CASSPRTGGVYEQYF TGTGCCAGCAGCCCCCGGACAGGGGGGGTGTACGAGCAGTACTTC TRBD1 TRBV7-2 - TRBJ2-7
CASSGHYDNEQFF TGTGCCAGCAGCGGACACTATGACAATGAGCAGTTCTTC - TRBV9 few TRBJ2-1